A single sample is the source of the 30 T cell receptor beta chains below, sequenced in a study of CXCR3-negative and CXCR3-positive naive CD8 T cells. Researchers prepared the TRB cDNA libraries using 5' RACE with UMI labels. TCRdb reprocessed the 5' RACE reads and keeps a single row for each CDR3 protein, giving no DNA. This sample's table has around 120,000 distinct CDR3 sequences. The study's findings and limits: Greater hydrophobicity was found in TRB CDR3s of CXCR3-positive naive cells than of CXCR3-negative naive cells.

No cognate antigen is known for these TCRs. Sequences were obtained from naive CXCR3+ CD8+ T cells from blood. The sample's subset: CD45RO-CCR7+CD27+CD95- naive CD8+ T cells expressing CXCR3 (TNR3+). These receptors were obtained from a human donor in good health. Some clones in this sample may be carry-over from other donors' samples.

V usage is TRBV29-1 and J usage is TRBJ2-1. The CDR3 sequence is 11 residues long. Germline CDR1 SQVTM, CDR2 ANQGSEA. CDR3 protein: CSVDPYNEQFF.

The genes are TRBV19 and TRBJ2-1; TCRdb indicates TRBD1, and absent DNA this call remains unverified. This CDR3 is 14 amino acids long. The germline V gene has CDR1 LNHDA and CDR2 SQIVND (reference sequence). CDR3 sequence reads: CASTLSQGWEEQFF.

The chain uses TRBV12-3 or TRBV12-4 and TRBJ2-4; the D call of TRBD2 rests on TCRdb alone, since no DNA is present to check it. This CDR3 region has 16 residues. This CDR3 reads CASSSSGTLAKNIQYF.

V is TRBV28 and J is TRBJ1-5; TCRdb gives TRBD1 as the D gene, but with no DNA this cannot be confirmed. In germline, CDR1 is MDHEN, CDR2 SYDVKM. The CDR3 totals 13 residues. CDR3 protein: CASSLSWGQPQHF.

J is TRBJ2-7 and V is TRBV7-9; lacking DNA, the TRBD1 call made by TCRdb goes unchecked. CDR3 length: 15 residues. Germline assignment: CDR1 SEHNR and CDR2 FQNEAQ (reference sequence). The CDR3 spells CASSLSSGRDDEQYF.

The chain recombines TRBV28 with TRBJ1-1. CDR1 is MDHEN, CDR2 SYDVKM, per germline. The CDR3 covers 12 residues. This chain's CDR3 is CASSNANTEAFF. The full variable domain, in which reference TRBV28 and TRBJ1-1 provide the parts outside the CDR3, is DVKVTQSSRYLVKRTGEKVFLECVQDMDHENMFWYRQDPGLGLRLIYFSYDVKMKEKGDIPEGYSVSREKKERFSLILESASTNQTSMYLCASSNANTEAFFGQGTRLTVV.

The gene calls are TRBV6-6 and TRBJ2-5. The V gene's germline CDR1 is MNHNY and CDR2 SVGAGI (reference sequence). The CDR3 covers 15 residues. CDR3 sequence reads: CASSTGPTLQETQYF.

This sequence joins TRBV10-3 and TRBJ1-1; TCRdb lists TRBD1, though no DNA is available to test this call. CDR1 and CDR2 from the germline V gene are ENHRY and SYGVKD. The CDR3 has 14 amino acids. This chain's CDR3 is CAISPGPEGTEAFF.

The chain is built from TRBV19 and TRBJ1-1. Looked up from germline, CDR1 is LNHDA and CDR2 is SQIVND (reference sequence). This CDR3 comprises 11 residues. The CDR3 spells CAIWENTEAFF.

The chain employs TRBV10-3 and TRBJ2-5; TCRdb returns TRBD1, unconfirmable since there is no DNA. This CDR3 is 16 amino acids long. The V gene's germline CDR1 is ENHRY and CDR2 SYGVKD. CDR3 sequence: CAISGAAGGYSETQYF.

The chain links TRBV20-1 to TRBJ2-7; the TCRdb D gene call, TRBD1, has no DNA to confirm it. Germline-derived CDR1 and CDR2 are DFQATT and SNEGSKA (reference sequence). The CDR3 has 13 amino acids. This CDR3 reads CSASRDRDYEQYF.

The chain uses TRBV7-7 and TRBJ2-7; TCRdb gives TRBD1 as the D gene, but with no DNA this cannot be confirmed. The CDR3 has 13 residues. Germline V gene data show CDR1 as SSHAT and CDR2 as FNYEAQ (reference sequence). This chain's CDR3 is CASGPGYSYEQYF.

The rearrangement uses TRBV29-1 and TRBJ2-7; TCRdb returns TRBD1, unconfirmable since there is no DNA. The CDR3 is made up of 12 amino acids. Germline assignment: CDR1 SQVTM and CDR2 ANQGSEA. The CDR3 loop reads CSVRAGRYEQYF.

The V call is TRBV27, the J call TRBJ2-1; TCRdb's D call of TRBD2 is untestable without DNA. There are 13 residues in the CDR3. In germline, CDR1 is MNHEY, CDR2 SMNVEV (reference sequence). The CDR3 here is CAGSGGRLDEQFF.

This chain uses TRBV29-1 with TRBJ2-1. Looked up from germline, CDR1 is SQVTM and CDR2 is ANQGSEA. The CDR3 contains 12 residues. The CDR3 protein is CSVDRSYNEQFF.

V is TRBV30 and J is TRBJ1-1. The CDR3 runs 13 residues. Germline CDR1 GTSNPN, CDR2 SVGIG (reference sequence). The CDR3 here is CAWHMFSNTEAFF.

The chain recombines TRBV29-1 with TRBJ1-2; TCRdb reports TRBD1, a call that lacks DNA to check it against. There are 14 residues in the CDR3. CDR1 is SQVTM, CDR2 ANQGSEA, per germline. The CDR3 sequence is CSHLRPLTNYGYTF.

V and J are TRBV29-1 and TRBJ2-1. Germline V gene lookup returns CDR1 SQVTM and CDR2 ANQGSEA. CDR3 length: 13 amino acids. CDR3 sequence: CSVARPNLHEQFF.

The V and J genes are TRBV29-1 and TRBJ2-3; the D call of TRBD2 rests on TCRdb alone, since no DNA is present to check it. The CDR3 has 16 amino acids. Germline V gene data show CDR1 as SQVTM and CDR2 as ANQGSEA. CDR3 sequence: CSVEGSSGGNTDTQYF.

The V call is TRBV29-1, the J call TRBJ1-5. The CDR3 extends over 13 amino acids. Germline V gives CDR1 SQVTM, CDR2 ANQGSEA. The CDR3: CSVRSFGDQPQHF. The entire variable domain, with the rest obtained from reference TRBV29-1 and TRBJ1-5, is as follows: SAVISQKPSRDICQRGTSLTIQCQVDSQVTMMFWYRQQPGQSLTLIATANQGSEATYESGFVIDKFPISRPNLTFSTLTVSNMSPEDSSIYLCSVRSFGDQPQHFGDGTRLSIL.

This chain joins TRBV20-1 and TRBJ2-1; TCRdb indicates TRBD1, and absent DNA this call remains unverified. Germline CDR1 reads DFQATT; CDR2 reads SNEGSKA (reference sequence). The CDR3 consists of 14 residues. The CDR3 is CSAEGGRSSDEQFF.

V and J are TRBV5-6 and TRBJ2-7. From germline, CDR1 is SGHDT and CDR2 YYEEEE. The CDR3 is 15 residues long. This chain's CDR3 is CASSLEITNSYEQYF. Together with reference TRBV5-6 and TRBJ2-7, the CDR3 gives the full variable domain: DAGVTQSPTHLIKTRGQQVTLRCSPKSGHDTVSWYQQALGQGPQFIFQYYEEEERQRGNFPDRFSGHQFPNYSSELNVNALLLGDSALYLCASSLEITNSYEQYFGPGTRLTVT.

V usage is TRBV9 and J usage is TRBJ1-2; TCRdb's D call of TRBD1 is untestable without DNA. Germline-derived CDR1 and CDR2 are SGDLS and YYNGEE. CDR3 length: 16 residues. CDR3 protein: CASSVEPGQGNYGYTF.

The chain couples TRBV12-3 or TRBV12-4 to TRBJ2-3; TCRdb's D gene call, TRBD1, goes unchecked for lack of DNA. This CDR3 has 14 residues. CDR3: CASSTTGQGNTQYF.

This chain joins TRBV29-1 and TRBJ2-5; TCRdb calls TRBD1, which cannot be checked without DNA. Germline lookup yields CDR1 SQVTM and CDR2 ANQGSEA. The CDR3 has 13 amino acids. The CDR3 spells CSVEKGLQETQYF.

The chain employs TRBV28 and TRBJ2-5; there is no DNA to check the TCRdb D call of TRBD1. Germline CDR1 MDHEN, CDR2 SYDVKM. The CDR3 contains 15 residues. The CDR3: CASSPLDDWGGTQYF.

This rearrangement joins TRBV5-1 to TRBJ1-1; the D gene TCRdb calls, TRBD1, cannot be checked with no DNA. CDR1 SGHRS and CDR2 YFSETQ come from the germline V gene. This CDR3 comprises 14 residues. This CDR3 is CASSPSPGGTEAFF.

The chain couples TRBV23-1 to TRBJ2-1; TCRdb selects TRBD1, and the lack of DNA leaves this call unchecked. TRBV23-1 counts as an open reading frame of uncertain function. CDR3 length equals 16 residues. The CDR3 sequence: CASSPTDRGQENEQFF.

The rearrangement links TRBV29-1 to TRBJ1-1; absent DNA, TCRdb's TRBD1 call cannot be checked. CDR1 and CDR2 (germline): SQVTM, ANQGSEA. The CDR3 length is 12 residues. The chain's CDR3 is CSGRLGGTEAFF. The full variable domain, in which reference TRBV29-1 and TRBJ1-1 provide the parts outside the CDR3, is SAVISQKPSRDICQRGTSLTIQCQVDSQVTMMFWYRQQPGQSLTLIATANQGSEATYESGFVIDKFPISRPNLTFSTLTVSNMSPEDSSIYLCSGRLGGTEAFFGQGTRLTVV.

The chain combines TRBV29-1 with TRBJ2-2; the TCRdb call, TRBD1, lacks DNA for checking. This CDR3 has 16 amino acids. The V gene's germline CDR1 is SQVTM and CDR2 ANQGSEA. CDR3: CSVGGGTGVNTGELFF.